This record covers a single T cell receptor beta chain. Its antigen is as yet unknown. Clones were read by immunoSEQ multiplex PCR, and TCRdb kept only the in-frame ones, dropping some. In the table there are 1.5 million to 1.9 million clones, 98% of which are singletons. This specimen belongs to a study of shared clonotypes between healthy human individuals. The study, taken as a whole, reports: It was observed that 4% to 6% of naive CD4 clonotypes were shared across a handful of donors. Only a few donors were included, so the genetic and exposure-history diversity represented was limited.

The CDR3 has 15 residues. Per germline, CDR1 SGHTA and CDR2 FQGNSA. The V segment lost 5 bases and the J segment 6 bases; nucleotides outside the gene matches: 7. Sequences were obtained from naive CD4+ T cells sorted from blood. Subset of the sample: CD45RA+ positively selected. The receptor was derived from a man aged 30 to 39 in good health. The gene calls are TRBV7-2 and TRBJ2-5; 12 nucleotides align to TRBD2. The CDR3 loop is CASSLSTSGSKTQYF. The DNA for the CDR3 is TGTGCCAGCAGCCTATCGACTAGCGGGAGTAAGACCCAGTACTTC.